This T cell receptor beta chain was captured by sequencing in a study of T cell responses to AZD1222 COVID-19 vaccine (dated by TCRdb to 2020 to 2023). At the level of the whole study: TCR sequencing covered over 230 trial participants: around 210 given two doses of AZD1222 and 26 given two doses of MenACWY control vaccine. Trial participants were enrolled by age into subgroups of 18-55, 56-69 and 70-plus years, and about 150, 27 and 61 TCR-sequenced participants, respectively, were included in these subgroups. Results the study describes overall, beyond this receptor: In the small 56-69-year group, the increase in depth fell short of significance, most likely because of low power. CD4 TCRs associated with the vaccine covered the entire spike protein, and the dominant responses were in regions 160-218 and 743-854. Conclusions about previously exposed vaccinees are limited, since just 6 or 7 AZD1222 recipients were seropositive for SARS-CoV-2 at baseline. Most participants were white British and females outnumbered males, and the authors suggested that clonal diversity may have been underestimated. Reportedly, close to half of the unique spike-specific TCRs recognized epitopes lying outside the regions that are mutated in the B.1.351 and B.1.1.7 variants. Because no day 14 peak-response samples were available, repertoires were characterized only after the peak T cell response. After two AZD1222 doses, both the breadth and the depth of spike-specific TCRs were significantly higher than at day 0 and than in MenACWY recipients.

The germline V gene specifies SGHRS as CDR1 and YFSETQ as CDR2. The CDR3 holds 14 amino acids from the cysteine to the phenylalanine. Only CDR3 DNA remains: 42 bases, in frame from the first base. Compared with germline, V lacks 5 bases and J lacks 2 bases; bases without a gene match: 5. The CDR3 regions of human TCRbeta chains were subjected to immunosequencing. The original pipeline was this. TCRs in the repertoires were matched against a reference library of SARS-CoV-2-specific TCRs that had been generated with the MIRA antigen-specificity platform. Breadth was defined as the fraction of unique TCRs that were SARS-CoV-2-associated, and depth was defined as the fraction of total T cells that were SARS-CoV-2-associated. Using the MIRA data, each spike-specific TCR was mapped to the spike region that the TCR reacts to and placed in a CD4 or CD8 class. Log10-transformed breadth and depth values were compared by one-way ANOVA with Sidak's multiple comparisons tests. TCRdb limited this immuneACCESS table to in-frame rearrangements with V and J called. A share of clones is missing; checked studies link under half to unresolved V genes, and the rest is unexplained. V and J calls and clone size are as listed in that table; D and trimming were resolved from the DNA. In this sample the table shows under 30,000 clones, about 88% of which occur a single time. The ten largest account for 7.5% to 8% of the sample.

This clone came up a few times. Which antigen it targets is not known. No qualities accompany the bases; no much larger clone lies one base away. Explained via the paper, the time point label denotes: about 28 days (+/-7) after the second vaccine dose. AZD1222 recipients given second doses at about 4 weeks or at about 12 weeks were pooled, since spike-specific TCR depth and breadth were not found to differ between the two schedules. Samples from vaccinated people were obtained from the UK trials COV001 and COV002, which included a single-blind randomized controlled phase 2/3 trial of AZD1222 (ChAdOx1 nCoV-19) in healthy adults. Trial participant PBMC samples were collected at day 0 and day 28 after the second dose for TCRbeta chain sequencing.

The chain is encoded by TRBV5-1 joined to TRBJ2-7, and 9 junctional nucleotides match TRBD1. The starting material was peripheral blood, obtained 28 days after the second AZD1222 dose. This sequence was found in an adult who received the AZD1222 COVID-19 vaccine. The CDR3 corresponds to CASRSGTGPYEQYF. In nucleotide form, the sequence is TGCGCCAGCAGAAGCGGGACAGGGCCCTACGAGCAGTACTTC.